This T cell receptor (beta chain) originates from a study of T cell repertoires in cytomegalovirus infection. Study at large: Recently identified HLA-C-restricted CMV epitopes were among the peptides used. Public TCR beta signatures indicated both CMV infection and matching HLA type.

Many counts were recorded for this clonotype. No antigen is known for it. This CDR3 comprises 13 residues. Germline V gene sequence: CDR1 SGHTA, CDR2 FQGNSA. The V and J ends lost 5 bases and 5 bases respectively, with 13 bases between them. TCRdb called the reads again in MiXCR, with one record for every CDR3 protein. The data hold about 130,000 distinct CDR3 sequences, with over 30% observed a single time. Findings of the study overall: Clonotypes of TCR beta that were HLA-C-restricted and CMV-specific dominated the ex vivo response. Based on cumulative public TCR beta family frequency, carriers of CMV plus the relevant HLA were identified.

This clonotype originated in a human donor in good health (CMV status not recorded). Some clones in this sample may be carry-over from other donors' samples. The chain uses TRBV7-2 and TRBJ2-7, with TRBD1 as a possible D gene (6 bases). The input for sequencing was CD8+ T cells from cultured PBMCs, taken from culture after CMV antigen stimulation. The DNA for the CDR3 is TGTGCCAGCAGCCTCACAGGGTTCAACGAGCAGTACTTC. Protein sequence: CASSLTGFNEQYF.